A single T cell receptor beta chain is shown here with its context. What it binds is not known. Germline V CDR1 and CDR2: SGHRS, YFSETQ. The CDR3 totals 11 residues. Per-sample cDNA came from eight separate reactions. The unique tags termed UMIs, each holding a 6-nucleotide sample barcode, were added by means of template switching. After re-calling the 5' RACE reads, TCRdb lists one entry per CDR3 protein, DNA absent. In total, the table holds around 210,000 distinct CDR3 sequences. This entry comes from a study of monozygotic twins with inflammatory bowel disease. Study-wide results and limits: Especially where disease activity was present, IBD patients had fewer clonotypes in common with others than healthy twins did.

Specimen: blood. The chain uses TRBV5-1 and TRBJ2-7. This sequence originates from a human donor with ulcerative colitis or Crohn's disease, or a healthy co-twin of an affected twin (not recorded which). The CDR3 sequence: CASRSNYEQYF.